What follows are 20 T cell receptor beta chains derived from one specimen sequenced in a study of OX40 agonist ivuxolimab in advanced cancers. Some clones are missing from TCRdb's copy, which holds only in-frame ones; the method was immunoSEQ multiplex PCR. Here the sample spans roughly 43,000 clones, 90% to 95% being singletons. Here the sequenced sample was CD4+ or CD8+ T cells sorted from blood, taken in a trial of the OX40 agonist ivuxolimab. These receptors came from an adult with an advanced solid tumor such as melanoma, head and neck, liver or kidney cancer.

This chain connects TRBV9 to TRBJ2-1; TRBD1 aligns across 9 bases. The ends lost 2 bases at V and 2 bases at J; junction bases unmatched: 2. This CDR3 comprises 15 residues. Germline CDR1 and CDR2: SGDLS and YYNGEE. CDR3 region: CASSVTGGPYNEQFF. The CDR3 region has the DNA TGTGCCAGCAGCGTTACAGGGGGCCCCTACAATGAGCAGTTCTTC.

The rearrangement uses TRBV11-3 and TRBJ2-2, with a weak D call TRBD2 (6 bases). CDR3 length: 16 residues. From germline, CDR1 is SGHNT and CDR2 YENEEA. Trimming stripped 5 bases from V and 3 bases from J, with 16 bases between. CDR3 nucleotides: TGTGCCAGCAGCGCCTATTTGGGGGGTGACACCGGGGAGCTGTTTTTT. This gives the protein CASSAYLGGDTGELFF. Looking up the rest from reference TRBV11-3 and TRBJ2-2 gives the full variable domain: EAGVVQSPRYKIIEKKQPVAFWCNPISGHNTLYWYLQNLGQGPELLIRYENEEAVDDSQLPKDRFSAERLKGVDSTLKIQPAELGDSAVYLCASSAYLGGDTGELFFGEGSRLTVL.

This clone was detected once. The gene calls are TRBV19 and TRBJ2-7, with TRBD1 identical over 10 bases. Germline loops: CDR1 LNHDA, CDR2 SQIVND (reference sequence). CDR3 length: 14 residues. Losses at the gene ends were 9 bases for V and 2 bases for J; bases not matched to a gene: 7. CDR3 in DNA: TGTGCCAGCGCAACAGGGACAGGGGCCTACGAGCAGTACGTC. This encodes CASATGTGAYEQYV.

The CDR3 spells CASRPTAMNTEAFF. In nucleotides, the CDR3 is TGCGCCAGCAGACCCACCGCGATGAACACTGAAGCTTTCTTT. The chain couples TRBV4-1 to TRBJ1-1; no definite D call. This CDR3 is 14 amino acids long. Trimming took 6 bases from V and 0 from J, leaving 11 bases between them. The germline V gene encodes CDR1 MGHRA and CDR2 YSYEKL.

The V gene is TRBV10-3, the J gene TRBJ1-2, with TRBD1 as a possible D gene (5 bases). Germline lookup yields CDR1 ENHRY and CDR2 SYGVKD. This CDR3 has 12 residues. Trimming left V 7 bases short and J 0 bases short, with 6 bases between. In nucleotides, the CDR3 is TGTGCCATCACGGACACTAACTATGGCTACACCTTC. It yields the protein CAITDTNYGYTF.

The J gene is TRBJ2-3, the V gene TRBV19, with TRBD2 identical over 7 bases. V was clipped by 5 bases and J by 6 bases; unmatched bases: 8. The CDR3 length is 14 residues. Germline CDR1 is LNHDA and CDR2 is SQIVND (reference sequence). DNA of the CDR3: TGTGCCAGTAGTTGGGTGGGAGGGCCGGATACGCAGTATTTT. Residues: CASSWVGGPDTQYF.

V gene TRBV28 combines with J gene TRBJ2-7; D is tentatively TRBD1 or TRBD2 (5 bases each). There are 15 residues in the CDR3. From germline, CDR1 is MDHEN and CDR2 SYDVKM. Trimming stripped 2 bases from V and 3 bases from J, with 14 bases between. The CDR3 reads CASSLGASQLYEQYV. The CDR3 nucleotides are TGTGCCAGCAGTTTAGGGGCTAGCCAACTCTACGAGCAGTACGTC.

The V gene is TRBV29-1, the J gene TRBJ2-2; D perhaps matches TRBD1 (5 bases). V dropped 0 bases and J dropped 6 bases, with 17 bases sitting between them. The CDR3 is 16 amino acids. Per germline, CDR1 SQVTM and CDR2 ANQGSEA. The CDR3 is CSVEEWTINRAGELFF. Written as DNA, the CDR3 is TGCAGCGTTGAAGAGTGGACAATCAACCGGGCCGGGGAGCTGTTTTTT.

The chain has TRBV7-9 and TRBJ1-3, with a weak D call TRBD1 (5 bases). This CDR3 has 15 amino acids. V was clipped by 5 bases and J by 1 base, with 12 bases between them. Per germline, CDR1 SEHNR and CDR2 FQNEAQ (reference sequence). The CDR3 coding sequence is TGTGCCAGCAGCCAGGGAGCAGTATCTGGAAACACCATATATTTT. It specifies CASSQGAVSGNTIYF.

The V call is TRBV6-5, the J call TRBJ1-1, with TRBD1 identical over 7 bases. Germline CDR1 and CDR2: MNHEY and SVGAGI. The trim removed 6 bases at V and 7 bases at J, leaving 11 bases unmatched. CDR3 length: 14 residues. This chain's CDR3 is CASSPGQDVFEAFF. The CDR3 DNA reads TGTGCCAGCAGCCCCGGACAGGACGTATTTGAAGCTTTCTTT.

The rearrangement uses TRBV7-9 and TRBJ2-7, with TRBD2 matching 9 bases. Per the germline V gene, CDR1 is SEHNR and CDR2 is FQNEAQ (reference sequence). The CDR3 has 14 amino acids. V lost 5 bases, J lost 2 bases, and 4 bases stayed unmatched. The CDR3 DNA sequence: TGTGCCAGCAGCAGTAGCGGGAGTGCCTACGAGCAGTACTTC. Protein product: CASSSSGSAYEQYF.

The CDR3 protein is CASSEVGYEQYV. The CDR3 coding sequence is TGCGCCAGCAGTGAAGTGGGGTACGAGCAGTACGTC. The J gene is TRBJ2-7, the V gene TRBV10-2; D remains ambiguous. The V gene's germline CDR1 is WSHSY and CDR2 SAAADI. The CDR3 sequence is 12 residues long. The V end was cut by 3 bases, the J end by 4 bases, with 7 bases between.

V is TRBV18 and J is TRBJ2-7; D is ambiguous. The CDR3 is 13 residues long. Trimming cost V 2 bases and J 7 bases, with 12 bases left between them. Germline CDR1 KGHSH, CDR2 LQKENI. CDR3 nucleotide sequence: TGTGCCAGCTCACCAGGCCAGGTGGAAGAGCAGTACTTC. This encodes CASSPGQVEEQYF.

About this clone: A read error may account for a junction end that differs from germline. The chain joins TRBV2 to TRBJ1-1, with D unresolved. Germline V gene data show CDR1 as SNHLY and CDR2 as FYNNEI. This CDR3 region has 16 residues. Written as DNA, the CDR3 is TGTGCCACCAGAAATATCGGGAAGATTTCGAACACTGAGGCTTTCTTT. Its translation is CATRNIGKISNTEAFF.

The J gene is TRBJ2-1, the V gene TRBV15; 10 bases fit TRBD2. The CDR3 covers 14 residues. Germline CDR1 and CDR2: LNHNV and YYDKDF (reference sequence). V trimming: 9 bases; J trimming: 7 bases; junction bases outside the gene matches: 9. DNA for the CDR3: TGTGCCACGCAGAGCGGGAGGGCCGGAAATGAGCAGTTCTTC. Protein: CATQSGRAGNEQFF. The full variable domain, in which reference TRBV15 and TRBJ2-1 provide the parts outside the CDR3, is DAMVIQNPRYQVTQFGKPVTLSCSQTLNHNVMYWYQQKSSQAPKLLFHYYDKDFNNEADTPDNFQSRRPNTSFCFLDIRSPGLGDTAMYLCATQSGRAGNEQFFGPGTRLTVL.

This chain joins TRBV15 and TRBJ2-3; weak D call: TRBD2 (5 bases). The ends were cut back, 1 base at V and 4 bases at J, with 12 bases in the middle. The CDR3 sequence is 15 residues long. Germline V gene data show CDR1 as LNHNV and CDR2 as YYDKDF (reference sequence). CDR3 region: CATSRVEGAPDTQYF. In DNA, the CDR3 is TGTGCCACCAGCAGAGTTGAGGGAGCCCCAGATACGCAGTATTTT.

CDR3 protein: CASRTSGEYAFF. For the CDR3, the DNA is TGTGCCAGCAGGACCTCAGGGGAGTATGCTTTCTTT. The genes are TRBV7-9 and TRBJ1-1; D perhaps matches TRBD1 (6 bases). Looked up from germline, CDR1 is SEHNR and CDR2 is FQNEAQ (reference sequence). V was cut by 6 bases and J by 11 bases, with 16 bases left in between. This CDR3 region has 12 residues.

This clone was detected once. CDR3: CASSSNSPLHF. In DNA, the CDR3 is TGTGCCAGCAGTTCCAATTCACCCCTCCACTTT. The chain links TRBV27 to TRBJ1-6; D ambiguous. This CDR3 spans 11 amino acids. Germline loops: CDR1 MNHEY, CDR2 SMNVEV (reference sequence). V lost 4 bases, J lost 7 bases, and 2 bases lay in between.

The chain carries TRBV2 and TRBJ1-1, with D tentatively TRBD1 (5 bases). In germline, CDR1 is SNHLY, CDR2 FYNNEI. There are 18 residues in the CDR3. V was clipped by 4 bases and J by 0 bases, with 21 bases between them. The CDR3 coding sequence is TGTGCCAGCAGTGGGGAGGTAGGGGTTAGGGTGATGAACACTGAAGCTTTCTTT. Translating it yields CASSGEVGVRVMNTEAFF. Variable domain in full (rest from reference TRBV2 and TRBJ1-1): EPEVTQTPSHQVTQMGQEVILRCVPISNHLYFYWYRQILGQKVEFLVSFYNNEISEKSEIFDDQFSVERPDGSNFTLKIRSTKLEDSAMYFCASSGEVGVRVMNTEAFFGQGTRLTVV.

The CDR3 DNA reads TGTGCCAGCAGCTTAGACGGGTTTGTGAATGAGCAGTTCTTC. Its protein is CASSLDGFVNEQFF. The genes are TRBV7-9 and TRBJ2-1; D is unresolved. Trimming took 1 base from V and 7 from J, leaving 11 bases between them. This CDR3 comprises 14 residues. The germline gives CDR1 SEHNR, CDR2 FQNEAQ (reference sequence). Drawing the rest from reference TRBV7-9 and TRBJ2-1, the complete variable domain is DTGVSQNPRHKITKRGQNVTFRCDPISEHNRLYWYRQTLGQGPEFLTYFQNEAQLEKSRLLSDRFSAERPKGSFSTLEIQRTEQGDSAMYLCASSLDGFVNEQFFGPGTRLTVL.